These 10 T cell receptor beta chains were sequenced from one sample in a study of control samples from healthy donors and cancer patients. The method was immunoSEQ multiplex PCR; TCRdb's version includes in-frame clones alone and lacks a portion of them. The sample contains under 150,000 clones, more than 85% of which appear only once. Input material: PBMCs. The receptors here all came from a man aged 45 to 65 with head and neck cancer.

V usage is TRBV12-3 or TRBV12-4 and J usage is TRBJ2-2; D gene unclear. The length of the CDR3 is 13 residues. V was shortened by 5 bases and J by 1 base, with 5 bases between the two germline ends. For the CDR3, the DNA is TGTGCCAGCAGTCGAAAGAACACCGGGGAGCTGTTTTTT. Translating it yields CASSRKNTGELFF.

The rearrangement joins TRBV7-2 to TRBJ2-5; D not resolved. CDR3 length: 15 residues. Per germline, CDR1 SGHTA and CDR2 FQGNSA. The ends were cut back, 2 bases at V and 4 bases at J, with 14 bases in the middle. In nucleotides, the CDR3 is TGTGCCAGCAGCTTATATTCGGCTAGATCAGAGACCCAGTACTTC. Amino acids: CASSLYSARSETQYF.

For the CDR3, the DNA is TGCAGTGTTAGTGGCTACACCTTC. Translating it yields CSVSGYTF. This chain joins TRBV20-1 and TRBJ1-2; no firm D call. The V end was cut by 7 bases, the J end by 7 bases, with 4 bases between. Germline V gene lookup returns CDR1 DFQATT and CDR2 SNEGSKA (reference sequence). This CDR3 comprises 8 residues.

This rearrangement joins TRBV6-6 to TRBJ2-5, with D tentatively TRBD2 (5 bases). V gave up 4 bases and J gave up 2 bases, with 14 bases separating them. The CDR3 extends over 15 amino acids. Germline V gene lookup returns CDR1 MNHNY and CDR2 SVGAGI (reference sequence). The CDR3 sequence is CASSFARRTQETQYF. CDR3 bases: TGTGCCAGCAGTTTCGCACGACGGACTCAAGAGACCCAGTACTTC.

The chain employs TRBV24-1 and TRBJ2-3, with 7 bases that match TRBD1. V lost 3 bases, J lost 0 bases, and 5 bases stayed unmatched. Germline V lookup: CDR1 KGHDR, CDR2 SFDVKD. CDR3 length: 16 amino acids. This chain's CDR3 is CATSDPSGQSTDTQYF. In nucleotides, the CDR3 is TGTGCCACCAGTGATCCTTCGGGACAGAGCACAGATACGCAGTATTTT.

The chain joins TRBV6-5 to TRBJ1-5; TRBD1 might be the D (6 bases). Trimming took 5 bases from V and 4 from J, leaving 9 bases between them. CDR3 length equals 13 residues. CDR1 is MNHEY and CDR2 is SVGAGI in the germline V gene. The CDR3 DNA reads TGTGCCAGCAGTAGACAGGTTAATCAGCCCCAGCATTTT. Translating it yields CASSRQVNQPQHF.

The CDR3 reads CASSQAINYHNGAPPDNEQFF. CDR3 coding DNA: TGTGCCAGCAGCCAAGCTATTAATTACCACAATGGGGCCCCGCCGGACAATGAGCAGTTCTTC. J is TRBJ2-1 and V is TRBV3-1 (or the pseudogene TRBV3-2), with D possibly matching TRBD1 (5 bases). The length of the CDR3 is 21 residues. Germline V CDR1 and CDR2: LGHDT, YNNKEL (reference sequence). Trimming cost V 1 base and J 5 bases, with 30 bases left between them.

CDR3 DNA: TGTGCCAGCAGTCCCCCACATAGTAGCAATCAGCCCCAGCATTTT. Translation: CASSPPHSSNQPQHF. The genes are TRBV28 and TRBJ1-5, with unresolved D. V gave up 5 bases and J gave up 0 bases, with 11 bases separating them. CDR1 is MDHEN and CDR2 is SYDVKM in the germline V gene. There are 15 residues in the CDR3.

This sequence joins TRBV21-1 and TRBJ2-7; the D call of TRBD2 is as the table states it, not checked on the DNA. TRBV21-1 is described as a pseudogene. CDR3 size: 16 residues. Here the CDR3 reads CASSKGRRGRVFEQYF. The CDR3 DNA follows: TGTGCCAGCAGCAAAGGTCGGAGGGGCAGGGTCTTCGAGCAGTACTTC.

This clone has more than one count but fewer than ten. The chain couples TRBV10-3 to TRBJ1-6; 7 bases are a match to TRBD1. This CDR3 has 12 residues. The germline CDR1 and CDR2 sequences are ENHRY and SYGVKD. V shed 11 bases and J 7 bases; nucleotides not matched to a gene: 5. As DNA, the CDR3 is TGTGCCGTAGAGGGGGCAAATTCACCCCTCCACTTT. Its translation is CAVEGANSPLHF.